This TCR beta chain was identified during a study of CD8+ T cells in alopecia areata. Documented treatment: oral pan-JAK inhibitor, 5-10 mg twice daily. The CDR3 runs 17 residues. The germline gives CDR1 MNHEY, CDR2 SMNVEV (reference sequence). V gave up 5 bases and J gave up 2 bases; unmatched junction bases: 8. The authors extracted RNA and reverse transcribed it into cDNA as the sequencing template. Clones were sequenced by immunoSEQ multiplex PCR, and TCRdb holds only the in-frame ones, with some missing. The sample shows around 180,000 clones, roughly 60% of them seen only once. This specimen was CD4+ T cells sorted from blood, taken around week 50, from a patient treated with tofacitinib. This TCR was sampled from a human donor with alopecia areata. The chain carries TRBV27 and TRBJ2-7; 14 nucleotides match TRBD2. DNA for the CDR3: TGTGCCAGCAGTCCAAGGACTAGCGGGGGGACGACCTACGAGCAGTACTTC. It encodes CASSPRTSGGTTYEQYF.